Detailed here is one TCR beta chain. CDR3 length: 14 amino acids. CDR1 is SEHNR, CDR2 FQNEAQ, per germline (reference sequence). V shed 3 bases and J shed 1 base, with 6 bases lying between them. In the original processing: Amplification of reference gene primers was used by the study to estimate nucleated cell counts. The data were produced by immunoSEQ multiplex PCR, yet TCRdb's version contains in-frame clones alone and is incomplete. That table supplies the V and J calls and clone size; D and trimming were determined from the DNA. The repertoire consists of about 65,000 clones, with around 90% occurring once and the leading ten covering roughly 1.2%. The data belong to a study of blood T cell repertoires in COVID-19.

Sequencing input: peripheral blood. V usage is TRBV7-9 and J usage is TRBJ2-2; D remains unclear. The TCR originated in a man aged 55 to 70 with acute or convalescent COVID-19. The CDR3 loop is CASSFRLNTGELFF. In DNA form, the CDR3 reads TGTGCCAGCAGCTTTCGACTGAACACCGGGGAGCTGTTTTTT.